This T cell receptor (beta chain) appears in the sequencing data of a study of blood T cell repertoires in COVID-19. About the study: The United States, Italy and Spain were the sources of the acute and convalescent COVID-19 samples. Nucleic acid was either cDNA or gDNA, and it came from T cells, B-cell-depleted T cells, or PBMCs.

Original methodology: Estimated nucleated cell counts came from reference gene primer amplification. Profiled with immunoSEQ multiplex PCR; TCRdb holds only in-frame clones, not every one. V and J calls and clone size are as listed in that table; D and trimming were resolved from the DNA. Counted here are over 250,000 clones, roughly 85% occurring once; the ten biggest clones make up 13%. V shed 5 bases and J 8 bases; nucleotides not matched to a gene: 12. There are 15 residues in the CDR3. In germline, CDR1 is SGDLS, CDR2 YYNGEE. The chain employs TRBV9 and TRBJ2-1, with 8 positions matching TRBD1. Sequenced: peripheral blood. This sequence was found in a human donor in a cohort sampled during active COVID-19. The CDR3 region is CASSTFDRGPYEQFF. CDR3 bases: TGTGCCAGCAGTACATTCGACAGGGGACCCTATGAGCAGTTCTTC.